Listed below are T cell receptor beta chains from one sample, sequenced in a study of CD8 T cells in Susac syndrome. TCRdb analysed the immunoSEQ multiplex PCR reads with MiXCR anew, one entry per CDR3 protein. The repertoire includes about 140,000 distinct CDR3 sequences, around 94% of them detected once, and approximately 0.27% sits in the top ten. Sample: CD8+ T cells from PBMCs. The receptors originated from a human donor in good health. The CDR3 runs from the conserved cysteine through the conserved F or W. The D gene is left open where the match is weak. Where a row states a size, it is once, few, many or the class of an expanded clone; other rows omit it.

NA,TRBJ2-1,12,NA,TRBV7-9,CASSGVGHEQFF,TGTGCCAGCAGCGGGGTTGGTCACGAGCAGTTCTTC
TRBD2,TRBJ2-7,16,NA,TRBV15,CATSRDLSGSSYEQYF,TGTGCCACCAGCAGAGATCTGAGCGGGAGCTCCTACGAGCAGTACTTC
NA,TRBJ2-7,14,once,TRBV29-1,CSAETSDLGYEQYF,TGCAGCGCCGAAACATCCGACTTAGGCTACGAGCAGTACTTC
NA,TRBJ2-1,15,NA,TRBV4-2,CASSQRLPSYNEQFF,TGTGCCAGCAGCCAACGACTACCTTCCTACAATGAGCAGTTCTTC
NA,TRBJ2-3,15,NA,TRBV4-3,CASSQDSGSGDTQYF,TGCGCCAGCAGCCAAGATTCAGGGTCTGGGGATACGCAGTATTTT
TRBD2,TRBJ2-4,15,NA,TRBV30,CAWSETGTSVGIQYF,TGTGCCTGGAGTGAAACCGGGACTAGCGTCGGCATTCAGTACTTC
NA,TRBJ2-3,12,NA,TRBV7-9,CASSHSRDTQYF,TGTGCCAGCAGTCATAGTCGAGATACGCAGTATTTT
TRBD2,TRBJ2-1,16,NA,TRBV20-1,CSAIFTSGSSYNEQFF,TGCAGTGCCATTTTTACCAGCGGGAGCTCCTACAATGAGCAGTTCTTC
TRBD2,TRBJ2-7,15,NA,TRBV14,CASSQFSGRAVEQYF,TGTGCCAGCAGCCAATTCAGCGGGAGGGCCGTCGAGCAGTACTTC
TRBD2,TRBJ2-5,15,once,TRBV5-8,CASSLGASGEETQYF,TGTGCCAGCAGCTTGGGAGCTAGCGGCGAAGAGACCCAGTACTTC
TRBD2,TRBJ2-1,15,NA,TRBV7-9,CASSLDLLADNEQFF,TGTGCCAGCAGCTTGGACTTGCTAGCGGACAATGAGCAGTTCTTC
TRBD1,TRBJ2-7,12,NA,TRBV27,CASSLTGNEQYF,TGTGCCAGCAGTCTGACAGGGAACGAGCAGTACTTC
NA,TRBJ2-3,14,NA,TRBV6-5,CASSYRFITDTQYF,TGTGCCAGCAGTTACCGTTTTATCACAGATACGCAGTATTTT
TRBD1,TRBJ2-3,14,NA,TRBV7-9,CASRTGGSTDTQYF,TGTGCCAGCAGGACAGGGGGCTCAACAGATACGCAGTATTTT
TRBD1,TRBJ2-3,14,NA,TRBV27,CASTLGQGRDTQYF,TGTGCCAGCACCCTGGGACAGGGAAGAGATACGCAGTATTTT
NA,TRBJ2-5,13,NA,TRBV6-5,CASSLGPNALQYF,TGTGCCAGCAGCCTCGGGCCGAACGCGCTACAGTACTTC
NA,TRBJ2-7,14,NA,TRBV9,CASSASDSSYEQYF,TGTGCCAGCAGCGCATCGGACAGCTCCTACGAGCAGTACTTC
NA,TRBJ2-3,12,NA,TRBV30,CAWSPTSWEQYF,TGTGCCTGGAGTCCCACTAGCTGGGAGCAGTATTTT
NA,TRBJ2-7,13,NA,TRBV20-1,CSASGDASYEQYF,TGCAGTGCTAGTGGGGACGCGTCATACGAGCAGTACTTC
NA,TRBJ2-2,11,NA,TRBV25-1,CASMEAGELFF,TGTGCCAGCATGGAGGCCGGGGAGCTGTTTTTT
NA,TRBJ2-7,15,NA,TRBV5-1,CASSLASTSSYEQYF,TGCGCCAGCAGCTTGGCCTCCACAAGTTCCTACGAGCAGTACTTC
NA,TRBJ1-1,13,few,TRBV6-5,CASSYTQGTEAFF,TGTGCCAGCAGTTACACCCAGGGTACTGAAGCTTTCTTT
NA,TRBJ2-7,15,NA,TRBV7-9,CASSPSGGSYYEQYF,TGTGCCAGCAGCCCCTCGGGTGGGTCCTATTACGAGCAGTACTTC
NA,TRBJ2-1,16,NA,TRBV14,CASSQDSSPWYNEQFF,TGTGCCAGCAGCCAAGATAGCAGCCCATGGTACAATGAGCAGTTCTTC
TRBD2,TRBJ2-1,15,NA,TRBV6-5,CASSSLAGGLNEQFF,TGTGCCAGCAGTTCCTTAGCGGGAGGCCTCAATGAGCAGTTCTTC
NA,TRBJ2-7,14,NA,TRBV4-3,CASSQDRYAYEQYF,TGCGCCAGCAGCCAAGATAGGTACGCCTACGAGCAGTACTTC
NA,TRBJ2-7,14,once,TRBV28,CASSLRGSSDEQYF,TGTGCCAGCAGTCTACGGGGTAGCAGCGACGAGCAGTACTTC